Each of the 4 T cell receptor beta chains below was sequenced from the same sample in a study of post-analysis software for immune sequencing data. The study's findings and limits: There were five TRBV segments more frequent in patients than controls, and TRBV5-6, TRBV5-1 and TRBV20-1 were among them.

For these TCRs, the target antigens are not known. The authors incorporated unique molecular identifiers into the TCR beta cDNA libraries. TCRdb redid the calling of the PCR reads with MiXCR, one entry per CDR3 protein. The data show about 540,000 distinct CDR3 sequences, under 40% seen once. Sequencing used blood. These receptors came from a girl aged 2 to 17 with multiple sclerosis.

The V and J genes are TRBV12-3 or TRBV12-4 and TRBJ2-1, with TRBD2 identical over 9 bases. V shed 5 bases and J 8 bases; nucleotides not matched to a gene: 7. The CDR3 extends over 14 amino acids. CDR3 nucleotides: TGTGCCAGCAGTCCTAGCGGGGTGGGGGATGAGCAGTTCTTC. Protein product: CASSPSGVGDEQFF.

V and J are TRBV11-2 and TRBJ2-5; D possibly corresponds to TRBD1 (5 bases). Germline CDR1 is SGHAT and CDR2 is FQNNGV. The CDR3 runs 14 residues. Deletions cut 6 bases from V and 1 base from J, with 12 bases between. In DNA form, the CDR3 reads TGTGCCAGCAGGCCCTGGCAGGGCCAAGAGACCCAGTACTTC. It translates to CASRPWQGQETQYF.

The V call is TRBV20-1, the J call TRBJ2-5; 9 nucleotides agree with TRBD2. CDR1 DFQATT and CDR2 SNEGSKA come from the germline V gene (reference sequence). The CDR3 covers 17 residues. V lost 3 bases to trimming and J lost 1 base; unmatched junction nucleotides: 12. This CDR3 reads CSASGLAGRGPQETQYF. The CDR3 DNA is TGCAGTGCTAGCGGTCTAGCGGGGCGGGGCCCCCAAGAGACCCAGTACTTC.

This chain joins TRBV6-5 and TRBJ1-2, with 9 positions matching TRBD1. The CDR3 sequence is 14 residues long. From germline, CDR1 is MNHEY and CDR2 SVGAGI. V was pared by 5 bases and J by 8 bases, with 9 bases of the junction left unmatched. The CDR3 DNA sequence: TGTGCCAGCAGTGCTCCGGGACAGGGATCCGGCTACACCTTC. Translation: CASSAPGQGSGYTF.